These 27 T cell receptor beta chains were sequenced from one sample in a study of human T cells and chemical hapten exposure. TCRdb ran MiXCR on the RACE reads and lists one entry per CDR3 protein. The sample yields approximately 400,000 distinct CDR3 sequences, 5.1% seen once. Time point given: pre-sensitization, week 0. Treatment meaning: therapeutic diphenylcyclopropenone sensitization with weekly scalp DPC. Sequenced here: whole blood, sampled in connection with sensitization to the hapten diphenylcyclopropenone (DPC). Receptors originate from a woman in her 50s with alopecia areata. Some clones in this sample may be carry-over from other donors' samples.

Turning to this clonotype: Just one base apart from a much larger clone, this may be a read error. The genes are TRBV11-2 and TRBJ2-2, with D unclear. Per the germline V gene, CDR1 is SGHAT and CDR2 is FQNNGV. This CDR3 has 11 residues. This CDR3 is CPSSRSGELFF. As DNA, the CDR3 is TGTCCCAGCAGCCGATCCGGGGAGCTGTTTTTT.

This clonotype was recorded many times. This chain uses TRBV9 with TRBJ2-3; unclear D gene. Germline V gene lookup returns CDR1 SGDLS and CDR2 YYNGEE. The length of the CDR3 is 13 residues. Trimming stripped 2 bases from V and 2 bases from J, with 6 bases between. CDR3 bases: TGTGCCAGCAGCGTGGATATCACAGATACGCAGTATTTT. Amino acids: CASSVDITDTQYF.

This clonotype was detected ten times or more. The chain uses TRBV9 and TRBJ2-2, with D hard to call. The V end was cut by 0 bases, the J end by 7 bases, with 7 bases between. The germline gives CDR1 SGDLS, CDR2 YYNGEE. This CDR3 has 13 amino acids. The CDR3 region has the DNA TGTGCCAGCAGCGTAGTGACTGGCGGGGAGCTGTTTTTT. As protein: CASSVVTGGELFF.

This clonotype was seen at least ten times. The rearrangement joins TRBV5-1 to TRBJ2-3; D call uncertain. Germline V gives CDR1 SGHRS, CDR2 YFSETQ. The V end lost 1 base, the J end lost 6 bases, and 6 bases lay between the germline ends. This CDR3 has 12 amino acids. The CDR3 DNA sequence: TGCGCCAGCAGCTTGAAGGCGGATACGCAGTATTTT. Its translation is CASSLKADTQYF.

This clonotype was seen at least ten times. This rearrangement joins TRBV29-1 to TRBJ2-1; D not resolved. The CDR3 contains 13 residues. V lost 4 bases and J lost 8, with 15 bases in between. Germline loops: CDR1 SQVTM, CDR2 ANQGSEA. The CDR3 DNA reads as TGCAGCGTTGGGGCTTCACTCGGCTATGAGCAGTTCTTC. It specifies CSVGASLGYEQFF.

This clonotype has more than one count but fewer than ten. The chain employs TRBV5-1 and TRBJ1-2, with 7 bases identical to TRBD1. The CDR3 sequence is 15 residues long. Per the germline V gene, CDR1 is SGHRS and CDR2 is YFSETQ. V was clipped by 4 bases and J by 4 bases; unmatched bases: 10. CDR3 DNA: TGCGCCAGCAGCCCCCTACAGACAGGGAGCTATGGCTACACCTTC. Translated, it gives CASSPLQTGSYGYTF.

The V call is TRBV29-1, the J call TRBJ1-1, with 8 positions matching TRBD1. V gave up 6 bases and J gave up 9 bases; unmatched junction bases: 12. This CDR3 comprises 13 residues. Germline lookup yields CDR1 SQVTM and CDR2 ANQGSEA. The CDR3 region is CSVETGATNQAFF. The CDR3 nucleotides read TGCAGCGTGGAGACAGGGGCTACCAATCAAGCTTTCTTT.

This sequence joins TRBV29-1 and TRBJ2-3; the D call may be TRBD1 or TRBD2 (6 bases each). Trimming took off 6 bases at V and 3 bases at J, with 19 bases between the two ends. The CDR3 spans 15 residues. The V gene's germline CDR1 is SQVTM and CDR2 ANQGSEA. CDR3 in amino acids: CSVPTGAGRTDTQYF. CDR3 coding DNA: TGCAGCGTCCCTACGGGGGCAGGGCGGACAGATACGCAGTATTTT.

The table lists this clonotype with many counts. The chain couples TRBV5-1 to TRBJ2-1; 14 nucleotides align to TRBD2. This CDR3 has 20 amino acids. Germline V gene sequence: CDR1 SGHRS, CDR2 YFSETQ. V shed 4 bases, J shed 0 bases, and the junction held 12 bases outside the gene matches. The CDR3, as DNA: TGCGCCAGCAGCCAGGGACTAGCGGGAGTCCCAATAAGCTCCTACAATGAGCAGTTCTTC. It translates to CASSQGLAGVPISSYNEQFF.

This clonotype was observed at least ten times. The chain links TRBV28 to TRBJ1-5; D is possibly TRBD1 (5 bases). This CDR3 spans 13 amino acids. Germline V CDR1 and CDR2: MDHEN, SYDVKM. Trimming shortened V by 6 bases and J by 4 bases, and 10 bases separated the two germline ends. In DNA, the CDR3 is TGTGCCAGCAGGCCGGGACCAAATCAGCCCCAGCATTTT. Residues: CASRPGPNQPQHF.

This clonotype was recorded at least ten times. The CDR3 is CSAEGRGARDTEAFF. CDR3 DNA: TGCAGCGCCGAGGGGAGGGGGGCGAGGGACACTGAAGCTTTCTTT. The chain combines TRBV29-1 with TRBJ1-1, with a possible D match to TRBD1 (6 bases). The CDR3 sequence is 15 residues long. The V end lost 7 bases, the J end lost 3 bases, and 21 bases lay between the germline ends. CDR1 is SQVTM and CDR2 is ANQGSEA in the germline V gene. Complete variable domain (other parts from reference TRBV29-1 and TRBJ1-1): SAVISQKPSRDICQRGTSLTIQCQVDSQVTMMFWYRQQPGQSLTLIATANQGSEATYESGFVIDKFPISRPNLTFSTLTVSNMSPEDSSIYLCSAEGRGARDTEAFFGQGTRLTVV.

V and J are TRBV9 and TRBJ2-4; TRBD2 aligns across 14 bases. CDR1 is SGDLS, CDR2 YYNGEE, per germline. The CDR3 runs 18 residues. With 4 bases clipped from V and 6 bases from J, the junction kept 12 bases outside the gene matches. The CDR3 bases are TGTGCCAGCAGCAAACTTCCCGGGACTAGCGGGGGTGGAAACATTCAGTACTTC. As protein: CASSKLPGTSGGGNIQYF.

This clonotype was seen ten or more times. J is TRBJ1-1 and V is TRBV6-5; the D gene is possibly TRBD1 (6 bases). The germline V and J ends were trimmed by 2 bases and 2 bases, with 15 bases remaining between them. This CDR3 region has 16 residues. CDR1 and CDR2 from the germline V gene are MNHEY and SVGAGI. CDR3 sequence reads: CASSYDQGTYNTEAFF. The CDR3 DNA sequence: TGTGCCAGCAGTTACGATCAGGGGACCTATAACACTGAAGCTTTCTTT.

The CDR3 reads CASSLIFGGETQYF. In DNA form, the CDR3 reads TGTGCCAGCAGCTTAATTTTCGGGGGAGAGACCCAGTACTTC. This chain uses TRBV7-2 with TRBJ2-5, with D possibly being TRBD2 (6 bases). Trimming pared 2 bases from V and 4 bases from J, leaving 11 bases between. This CDR3 contains 14 residues. Germline V gene sequence: CDR1 SGHTA, CDR2 FQGNSA.

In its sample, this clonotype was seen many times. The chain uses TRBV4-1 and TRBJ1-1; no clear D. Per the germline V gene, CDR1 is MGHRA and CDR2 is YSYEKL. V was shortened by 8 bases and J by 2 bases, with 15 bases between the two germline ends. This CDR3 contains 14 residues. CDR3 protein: CASRGTLKNTEAFF. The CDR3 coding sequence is TGCGCCAGCCGGGGAACACTCAAAAACACTGAAGCTTTCTTT.

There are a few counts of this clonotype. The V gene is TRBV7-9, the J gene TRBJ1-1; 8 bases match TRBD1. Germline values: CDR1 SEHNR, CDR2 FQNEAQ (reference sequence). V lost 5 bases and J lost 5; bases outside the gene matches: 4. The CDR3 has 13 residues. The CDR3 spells CASSAQGETEAFF. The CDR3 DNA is TGTGCCAGCAGCGCACAGGGGGAGACTGAAGCTTTCTTT. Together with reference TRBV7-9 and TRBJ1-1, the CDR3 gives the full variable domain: DTGVSQNPRHKITKRGQNVTFRCDPISEHNRLYWYRQTLGQGPEFLTYFQNEAQLEKSRLLSDRFSAERPKGSFSTLEIQRTEQGDSAMYLCASSAQGETEAFFGQGTRLTVV.

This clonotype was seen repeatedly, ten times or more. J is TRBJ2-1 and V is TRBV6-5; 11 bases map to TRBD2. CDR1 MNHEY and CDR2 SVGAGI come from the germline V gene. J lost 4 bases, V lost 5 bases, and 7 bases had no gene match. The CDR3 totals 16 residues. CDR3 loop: CASSPSGTSGYNEQFF. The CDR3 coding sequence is TGTGCCAGCAGTCCCTCCGGGACTAGCGGTTACAATGAGCAGTTCTTC.

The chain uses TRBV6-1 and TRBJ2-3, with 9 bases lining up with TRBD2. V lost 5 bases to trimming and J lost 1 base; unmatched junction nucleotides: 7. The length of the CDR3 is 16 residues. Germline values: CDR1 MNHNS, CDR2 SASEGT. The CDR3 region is CASSRVAGEGTDTQYF. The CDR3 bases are TGTGCCAGCAGTCGAGTAGCGGGAGAGGGCACAGATACGCAGTATTTT.

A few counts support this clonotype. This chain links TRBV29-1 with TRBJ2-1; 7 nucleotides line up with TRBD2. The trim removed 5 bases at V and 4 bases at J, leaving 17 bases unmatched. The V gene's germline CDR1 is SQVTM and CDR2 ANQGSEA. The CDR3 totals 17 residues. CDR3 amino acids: CSVPPLAERDYYNEQFF. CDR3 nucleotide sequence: TGCAGCGTTCCGCCTCTAGCAGAGCGGGATTATTACAATGAGCAGTTCTTC.

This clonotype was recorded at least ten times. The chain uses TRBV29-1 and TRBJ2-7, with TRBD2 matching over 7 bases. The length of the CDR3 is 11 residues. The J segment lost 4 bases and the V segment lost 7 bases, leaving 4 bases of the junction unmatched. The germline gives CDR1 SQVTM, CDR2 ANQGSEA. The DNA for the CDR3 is TGCAGCGCCGAGCGGGGTTACGAGCAGTACTTC. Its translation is CSAERGYEQYF.

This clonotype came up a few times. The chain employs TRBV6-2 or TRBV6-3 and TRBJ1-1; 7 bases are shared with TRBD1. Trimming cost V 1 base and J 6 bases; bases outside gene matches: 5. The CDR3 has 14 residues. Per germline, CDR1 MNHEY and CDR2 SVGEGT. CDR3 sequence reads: CASSYLRGQAEAFF. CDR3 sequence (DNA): TGTGCCAGCAGTTACTTGAGGGGGCAAGCTGAAGCTTTCTTT.

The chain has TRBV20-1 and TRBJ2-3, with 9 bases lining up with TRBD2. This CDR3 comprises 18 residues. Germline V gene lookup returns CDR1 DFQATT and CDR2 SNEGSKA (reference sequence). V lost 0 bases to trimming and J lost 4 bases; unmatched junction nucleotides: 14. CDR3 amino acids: CSARDLTSGALGADTQYF. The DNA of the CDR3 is TGCAGTGCTAGAGATTTGACTAGCGGAGCCCTGGGGGCAGATACGCAGTATTTT.

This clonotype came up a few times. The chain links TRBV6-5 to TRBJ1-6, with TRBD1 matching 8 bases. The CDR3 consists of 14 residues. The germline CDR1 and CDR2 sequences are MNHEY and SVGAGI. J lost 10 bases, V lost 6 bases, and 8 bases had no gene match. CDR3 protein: CASSPTGAESPLHF. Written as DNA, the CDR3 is TGTGCCAGCAGCCCGACAGGGGCCGAATCACCCCTCCACTTT.

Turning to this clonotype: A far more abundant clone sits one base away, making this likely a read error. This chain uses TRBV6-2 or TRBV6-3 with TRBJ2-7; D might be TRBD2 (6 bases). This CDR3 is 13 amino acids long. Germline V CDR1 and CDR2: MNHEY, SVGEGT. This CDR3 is CASSPGRGYGQYF. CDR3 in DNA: TGTGCCAGCAGCCCCGGGAGAGGCTACGGGCAGTACTTC.

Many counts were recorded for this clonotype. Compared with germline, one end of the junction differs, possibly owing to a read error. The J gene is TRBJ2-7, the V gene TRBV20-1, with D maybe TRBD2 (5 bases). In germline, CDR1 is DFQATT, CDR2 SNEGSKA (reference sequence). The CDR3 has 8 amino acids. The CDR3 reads CSAGLAFF. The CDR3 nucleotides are TGCAGTGCTGGGTTAGCGTTCTTC.

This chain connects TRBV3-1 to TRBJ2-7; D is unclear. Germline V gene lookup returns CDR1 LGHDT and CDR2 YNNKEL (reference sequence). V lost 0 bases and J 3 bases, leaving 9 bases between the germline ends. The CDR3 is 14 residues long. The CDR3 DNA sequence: TGTGCCAGCAGCCAAGACAGGCCACTCTACGAGCAGTACTTC. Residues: CASSQDRPLYEQYF.

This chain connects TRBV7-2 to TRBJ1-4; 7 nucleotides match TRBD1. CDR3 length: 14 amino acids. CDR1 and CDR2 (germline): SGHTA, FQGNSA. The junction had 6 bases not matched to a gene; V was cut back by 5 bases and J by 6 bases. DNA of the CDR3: TGTGCCAGCAGCAAACAGGGGTTAGATGAAAAACTGTTTTTT. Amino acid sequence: CASSKQGLDEKLFF. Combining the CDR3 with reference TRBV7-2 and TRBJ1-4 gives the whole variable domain GAGVSQSPSNKVTEKGKDVELRCDPISGHTALYWYRQSLGQGLEFLIYFQGNSAPDKSGLPSDRFSAERTGGSVSTLTIQRTQQEDSAVYLCASSKQGLDEKLFFGSGTQLSVL.